This T cell receptor beta chain appears in the sequencing data of a study of blood T cell repertoires in COVID-19. This CDR3 is built from 18 residues. Trimming stripped 4 bases from V and 0 bases from J, with 16 bases between. Germline CDR1 and CDR2: SNHLY and FYNNEI. Sequencing used immunoSEQ multiplex PCR; TCRdb keeps in-frame clones, though not all of them. The profile shows approximately 69,000 clones, 90% of them singletons. The sequence came from a man between 45 and 60 years old with acute or convalescent COVID-19. The rearrangement links TRBV2 to TRBJ2-6, with a possible D match to TRBD1 (5 bases). Sequenced material: peripheral blood. Here the CDR3 reads CASSGQGRGFSGANVLTF. The CDR3, as DNA: TGTGCCAGCAGTGGGCAAGGTAGGGGATTCTCTGGGGCCAACGTCCTGACTTTC. The whole variable domain, filled in from reference TRBV2 and TRBJ2-6, reads EPEVTQTPSHQVTQMGQEVILRCVPISNHLYFYWYRQILGQKVEFLVSFYNNEISEKSEIFDDQFSVERPDGSNFTLKIRSTKLEDSAMYFCASSGQGRGFSGANVLTFGAGSRLTVL.